This T cell receptor beta chain is from a study of blood T cell repertoires in COVID-19. Assay: immunoSEQ multiplex PCR; the TCRdb copy retains only in-frame clones and omits some. Among roughly 200,000 clones listed, roughly 85% were seen once. The CDR3 totals 14 residues. Looked up from germline, CDR1 is LNHDA and CDR2 is SQIVND (reference sequence). The junction had 8 bases not matched to a gene; V was cut back by 5 bases and J by 4 bases. Assignments of participants to cohorts depended upon their own reported clinical history. V usage is TRBV19 and J usage is TRBJ2-7; 7 nucleotides agree with TRBD1. The receptor was isolated from a woman between 45 and 60 years old who had been exposed to COVID-19. The sequencing sample was made of PBMCs or T cells enriched from blood (not recorded which). The CDR3 nucleotides read TGTGCCAGTAGTCTTGGGACAGACAGATACGAGCAGTACTTC. As protein: CASSLGTDRYEQYF.